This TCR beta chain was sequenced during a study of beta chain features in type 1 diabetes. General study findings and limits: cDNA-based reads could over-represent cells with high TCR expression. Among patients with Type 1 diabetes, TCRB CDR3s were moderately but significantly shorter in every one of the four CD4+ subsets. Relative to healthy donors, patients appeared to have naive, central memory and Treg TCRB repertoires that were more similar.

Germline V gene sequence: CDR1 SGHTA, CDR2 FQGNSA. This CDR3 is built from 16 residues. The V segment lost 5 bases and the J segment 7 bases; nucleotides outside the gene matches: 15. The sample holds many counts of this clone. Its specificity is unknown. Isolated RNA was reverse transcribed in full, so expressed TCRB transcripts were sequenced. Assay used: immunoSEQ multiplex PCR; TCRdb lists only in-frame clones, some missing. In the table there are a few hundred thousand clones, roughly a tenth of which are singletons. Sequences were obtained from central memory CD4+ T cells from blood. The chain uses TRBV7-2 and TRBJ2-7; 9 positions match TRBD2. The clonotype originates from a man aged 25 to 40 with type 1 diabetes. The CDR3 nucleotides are TGTGCCAGCAGCCCTAACCCCGGGACTAGCCATGGGGAGCAGTACTTC. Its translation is CASSPNPGTSHGEQYF.